The TCR beta chain under discussion was sequenced for a study of breast tumors, draining lymph nodes, adjacent tissues (TCRdb year 2016). For the study in its entirety: In breast cancer patients, the study compared the TCR beta repertoires of tumor, adjacent nontumor tissue and axillary lymph nodes. The study aimed to assess the relationships and possible T-cell exchange between tumor, surrounding tissue and draining lymph node repertoires in human breast cancer.

Lymph node samples were obtained from the axillary draining lymph nodes of breast cancer patients. There are many counts of this clonotype. Its binding antigen is unknown. There are no base qualities to consult, and no much larger clone falls within one base. V is cut by 0 bases and J by 7 bases, and the space between the germline ends is 13 bases. The CDR3 covers 15 residues, taking in both the cysteine and the phenylalanine. The DNA shown is the 45-base CDR3, in frame from base 1. According to the germline V gene, CDR1 reads LGHNA and CDR2 reads YNFKEQ. General study outcomes and caveats: T-cell repertoire diversity in tumors was found to be lower than in lymph nodes but higher than in nontumor tissue, and preferential V and J gene usage was observed. The data were judged consistent with most tumor T cells deriving from the lymph node and then expanding within tumor tissue. Rather than being directly demonstrated, the conclusion that tumor T cells originate in lymph nodes was presented as consistent with a hypothesis. Tumor and nontumor tissue repertoires were found to be significantly more similar in luminal-like than in basal-like breast cancer.

The sequencer listed for this sample is Illumina HiSeq 2000. Multiplex PCR amplification was used to generate the TCR beta chain libraries. High-throughput sequencing was used to analyze the amplified TCR beta chain products. TCRdb applied fastp at Q25 and MiXCR to the public reads, then kept only in-frame beta chains. Merged by CDR3 protein, the rows form single entries marked with the most common genes and DNA. The sample records approximately 190,000 distinct CDR3 sequences, about 32% of which are singletons. The biggest ten clones account for 4% to 5.5% of the sample. This chain is built from TRBV4-2 and TRBJ1-5; TRBD1 is perhaps the D gene, given 6 matching bases. Material for sequencing was axillary lymph node tissue. The source of this sequence is a female donor with breast cancer. Some clones in this sample may be carry-over from other donors' samples. The nucleotide sequence reads as follows: TGTGCCAGCAGCCAAGATGGGCAGGGGCCCCAGCCCCAGCATTTT. Protein translation: CASSQDGQGPQPQHF.